This T cell receptor beta chain originates from a study of control samples from healthy donors and cancer patients. Measured with immunoSEQ multiplex PCR; TCRdb has only the in-frame clones, and not every one. The sample holds some 120,000 clones, roughly nine tenths seen once. This CDR3 is built from 12 residues. The V gene's germline CDR1 is MNHEY and CDR2 SVGAGI. Trimming shortened V by 7 bases and J by 7 bases, and 11 bases separated the two germline ends. The sequence was obtained from a woman between 45 and 60 years old with colorectal cancer. Sequences were obtained from PBMCs. The V call is TRBV6-5, the J call TRBJ1-5, with D perhaps matching TRBD1 (5 bases). The CDR3 coding sequence is TGTGCCAGCATGGCAGGGAAGCAGCCCCAGCATTTT. Its protein product is CASMAGKQPQHF.